The 3 T cell receptor beta chains below all came from one sample that was sequenced in a study of identical twins. MiXCR, run by TCRdb on the 5' RACE reads, gives a single entry per CDR3 protein. The profile shows about 520,000 distinct CDR3 sequences, less than 25% of them singletons. This same sample was also part of a study on T cells expressing NK-cell markers.

Sample: CD4+ T cells sorted from blood. These receptors were taken from a woman under 30 in good health.

The genes are TRBV12-5 and TRBJ2-7; 7 bases are a match to TRBD1. The CDR3 runs 14 residues. Trimming removed 3 bases from V and 0 bases from J; junction bases left unmatched: 2. Germline V lookup: CDR1 LGHNT, CDR2 FRNRAP. The CDR3 region is CASGFWDSSYEQYF. DNA of the CDR3: TGTGCTAGTGGTTTTTGGGACAGCTCCTACGAGCAGTACTTC.

This clonotype was counted a few times. The chain uses TRBV12-3 or TRBV12-4 and TRBJ2-4; a weak D match, TRBD2 (5 bases). This CDR3 has 15 amino acids. Trimming took 6 bases from V and 0 from J, leaving 12 bases between them. CDR3 sequence: CASSPRERAKNIQYF. The CDR3 nucleotides read TGTGCCAGCAGCCCCCGGGAACGAGCCAAAAACATTCAGTACTTC.

The V gene is TRBV20-1, the J gene TRBJ2-7; D not resolved. Trimming removed 0 bases at V and 6 bases at J, with 18 bases between. CDR3 length: 15 residues. Per germline, CDR1 DFQATT and CDR2 SNEGSKA (reference sequence). The CDR3 is CSAREGPQRSLEQYF. The CDR3 region has the DNA TGCAGTGCTAGAGAAGGCCCTCAGAGGTCCCTCGAGCAGTACTTC.